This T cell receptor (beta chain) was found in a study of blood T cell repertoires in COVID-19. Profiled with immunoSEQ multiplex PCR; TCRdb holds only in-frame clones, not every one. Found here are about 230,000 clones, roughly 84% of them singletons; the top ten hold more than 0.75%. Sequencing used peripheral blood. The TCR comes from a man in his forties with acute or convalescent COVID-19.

CDR3 sequence reads: CASHAGGPNEKLFF. CDR3 DNA sequence: TGCGCCAGCCACGCAGGGGGGCCAAATGAAAAACTGTTTTTT. The chain is built from TRBV5-1 and TRBJ1-4, with TRBD1 identical over 7 bases. The length of the CDR3 is 14 residues. V trimming: 7 bases; J trimming: 5 bases; junction bases outside the gene matches: 8. Germline V lookup: CDR1 SGHRS, CDR2 YFSETQ.